This T cell receptor beta chain was identified in a study of blood T cell repertoires in COVID-19. The CDR3 spans 11 residues. From germline, CDR1 is MNHEY and CDR2 SVGAGI. The ends were cut back, 10 bases at V and 5 bases at J, with 11 bases in the middle. In the original processing: Estimation of nucleated cell counts was performed using reference gene primer amplification. The data were produced by immunoSEQ multiplex PCR, yet TCRdb's version contains in-frame clones alone and is incomplete. The V and J calls and clone size are taken from that table; D and trimming were inferred from the DNA. The sample contains 150,000 to 180,000 clones, around 83% of which appear only once.

This TCR came from a woman aged 55 to 70 with COVID-19, enrolled during active disease. Specimen: peripheral blood. V usage is TRBV6-5 and J usage is TRBJ1-2; D not certain. Written as DNA, the CDR3 is TGTGCCACTACGGGAGGTTATGGCTACACCTTC. This codes for CATTGGYGYTF.